This TCR beta chain was retrieved from a study of blood T cell repertoires in COVID-19. For the study at large: COVID-19 samples from acute and convalescent phases originated in the United States, Italy and Spain.

V lost 4 bases and J lost 8; bases outside the gene matches: 10. Per the germline V gene, CDR1 is SGDLS and CDR2 is YYNGEE. The CDR3 is made up of 15 amino acids. Original handling: Nucleated cell number was recorded as an estimate derived from reference gene primer amplification. Repertoires were generated with immunoSEQ multiplex PCR, while TCRdb's copy carries only in-frame clones and drops some. V, J and clone size are those of that table, while D and trimming were read from the DNA. The table shows some 150,000 clones, with around 86% occurring only once. This clone was seen a single time. The V call is TRBV9, the J call TRBJ2-1; TRBD2 matches 9 bases. The sequencing input was peripheral blood. The TCR comes from a woman older than 75 in a cohort sampled during active or convalescent COVID-19. The CDR3 DNA follows: TGTGCCAGCAGCAACGTTCTAGCGGGACTCGATGAGCAGTTCTTC. Translation gives CASSNVLAGLDEQFF.